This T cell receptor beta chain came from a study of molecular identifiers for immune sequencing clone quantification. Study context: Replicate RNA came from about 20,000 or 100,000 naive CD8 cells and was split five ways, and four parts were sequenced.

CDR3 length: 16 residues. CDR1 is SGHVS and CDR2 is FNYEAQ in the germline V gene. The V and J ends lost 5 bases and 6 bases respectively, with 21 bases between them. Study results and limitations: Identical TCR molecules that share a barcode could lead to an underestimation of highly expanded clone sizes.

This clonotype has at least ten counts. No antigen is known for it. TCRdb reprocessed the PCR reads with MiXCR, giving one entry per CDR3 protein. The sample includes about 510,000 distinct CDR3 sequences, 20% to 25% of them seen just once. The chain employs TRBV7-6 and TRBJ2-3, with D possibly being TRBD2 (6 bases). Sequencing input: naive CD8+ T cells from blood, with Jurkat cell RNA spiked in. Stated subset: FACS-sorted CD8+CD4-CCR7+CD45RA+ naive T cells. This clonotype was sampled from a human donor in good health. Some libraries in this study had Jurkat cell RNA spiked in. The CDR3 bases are TGTGCCAGCAGCCCCCGCGCCGGGGGACTCGGGGATACGCAGTATTTT. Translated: CASSPRAGGLGDTQYF.